A selection of T cell receptor beta chains follows, all from one sample in a study of shared clonotypes between healthy human individuals. Generated by immunoSEQ multiplex PCR, the TCRdb table keeps only in-frame clones and is missing some. This table has under 550,000 clones, 90% to 96% appearing once. The sequencing sample was made of naive CD4+ T cells sorted from blood. The receptors here all came from a woman in her 30s in good health. Both conserved end residues are part of each CDR3. D genes are given only for firm matches. Clone size is shown for a subset of rows, as once, few, many or a class of expanded clone.

d_gene	abundance	v_gene	j_gene	CDR3nt	CDR3aa
NA	NA	TRBV18	TRBJ2-1	TGTGCCAGCTCACCAACTTCAACAGCCTACAATGAGCAGTTCTTC	CASSPTSTAYNEQFF
NA	NA	TRBV29-1	TRBJ1-1	TGCAGCGTTGTGACAACAGAGAACACTGAAGCTTTCTTT	CSVVTTENTEAFF
TRBD1	NA	TRBV5-1	TRBJ1-1	TGCGCCAGCAGCTGGGGGACAGTTATGAACACTGAAGCTTTCTTT	CASSWGTVMNTEAFF
NA	NA	TRBV5-8	TRBJ2-7	TGTGCCAGCAGCAGGCCAGGGGAGGTTATCTACGAGCAGTACTTC	CASSRPGEVIYEQYF
NA	few	TRBV30	TRBJ1-2	TGTGCCTGGAGGAACAGGGTCTCTGGCTACACCTTC	CAWRNRVSGYTF
TRBD1	NA	TRBV7-9	TRBJ2-5	TGTGCCAGCAGCCCCCCCCGGGACAGGGGGCGAGAGACCCAGTACTTC	CASSPPRDRGRETQYF
NA	NA	TRBV2	TRBJ2-1	TGTGCCAGCAGTGGACTAGGGGCTAGCGAGAGCTCCTACAATGAGCAGTTCTTC	CASSGLGASESSYNEQFF
NA	NA	TRBV6-6	TRBJ2-7	TGTGCCAGCAGTTACGCGCAGGGGATATTGCACGAGCAGTACTTC	CASSYAQGILHEQYF
NA	few	TRBV19	TRBJ1-3	TGTGCCAGTAGCACCGATGGGGGATATGCAAACACCATATATTTT	CASSTDGGYANTIYF
NA	NA	TRBV19	TRBJ2-3	TGTGCCAGTAGTAGAAGAAGAATGGATACGCAGTATTTT	CASSRRRMDTQYF
NA	NA	TRBV28	TRBJ1-5	TGTGCCAGCAGGCACACAGGGCTCGGACAGCCCCAGCATTTT	CASRHTGLGQPQHF
TRBD1	NA	TRBV28	TRBJ2-7	TGTGCCAGCAGATCAGACAGGGTCCTATTTTCCTACGAGCAGTACTTC	CASRSDRVLFSYEQYF
TRBD1	NA	TRBV5-1	TRBJ2-2	TGCGCCAGCAGCCGGCGACAGGGCGGGGAGCTGTTTTTT	CASSRRQGGELFF
TRBD2	NA	TRBV4-1	TRBJ2-7	TGCGCCAGCAGCCAAGGTACTAGCGTGAGCTCCTACGAGCAGTACTTC	CASSQGTSVSSYEQYF
TRBD1	NA	TRBV27	TRBJ1-3	TGTGCCAGCAGTCTGGACAGGGGGAGTGGAAACACCATATATTTT	CASSLDRGSGNTIYF
TRBD1	NA	TRBV27	TRBJ1-1	TGTGCCAGCAGTTTAACGGCAGGGGGAGACACTGAAGCTTTCTTT	CASSLTAGGDTEAFF
TRBD2	NA	TRBV9	TRBJ2-1	TGTGCCAGCAGCGTAGGACTAGCGGGGGGTTTGGGTGAGCAGTTCTTC	CASSVGLAGGLGEQFF
TRBD2	NA	TRBV27	TRBJ2-3	TGTGCCAGCAGTCCCCGTCGCGGGAGGGCAATGGCTAGCACAGATACGCAGTATTTT	CASSPRRGRAMASTDTQYF
TRBD1	NA	TRBV5-6	TRBJ1-1	TGTGCCAGCAGCTTACCCAGGGGGGGAGGGCGCTCGAACACTGAAGCTTTCTTT	CASSLPRGGGRSNTEAFF
TRBD1	once	TRBV5-1	TRBJ2-1	TGCGCCAGCAGCTGGGACAGGGGAGAGCAGTTCTTC	CASSWDRGEQFF
NA	once	TRBV30	TRBJ2-3	TGTGCCTGGGCCCGACATGTCGGGGAAGGGGATACGCAGTATTTT	CAWARHVGEGDTQYF
NA	NA	TRBV6-6	TRBJ1-5	TGTGCCAGCAGTAAGCACTCCACGGACAGTTCTCAGCCCCAGCATTTT	CASSKHSTDSSQPQHF
TRBD2	NA	TRBV28	TRBJ2-7	TGTGCCAGCAGTTTTCGACTAGCGGGAGGGTGGGGCGAGCAGTACTTC	CASSFRLAGGWGEQYF
NA	NA	TRBV2	TRBJ2-7	TGTGCCAGCAGTGAACTAGATCGGTTCAAGCAGTACTTC	CASSELDRFKQYF
NA	NA	TRBV21-1	TRBJ2-5	TGTGCCAGCAGCAAAGATAGCCTAGCGGCGATGGACCAGTACTTC	CASSKDSLAAMDQYF
NA	NA	TRBV6-1	TRBJ1-2	TGTGCCAGCAGTGACAGGCCTCCCTATGGCTACACCTTC	CASSDRPPYGYTF
TRBD2	NA	TRBV6-6	TRBJ2-7	TGTGCCAGCAGTTCCCCTAGCGGAGCGACCTACGAGCAGTACTTC	CASSSPSGATYEQYF
NA	NA	TRBV7-9	TRBJ1-2	TGTGCCAGCAGCCATGACGGGGGAAACTATGGCTACACCTTC	CASSHDGGNYGYTF
NA	NA	TRBV5-1	TRBJ1-6	TGCGCCAGCAGCAAATGGACAGATAATTCACCCCTCCACTTT	CASSKWTDNSPLHF
NA	NA	TRBV4-1	TRBJ2-1	TGCGCCAGCAGTTCTCCGGCGACTTATCGCAATGAGCAGTTCTTC	CASSSPATYRNEQFF
TRBD2	NA	TRBV7-3	TRBJ2-3	TGTGCCAGCAGCTCGGGGACTAGCGGGAGTTCGGGTACGCAGTATTTT	CASSSGTSGSSGTQYF
NA	few	TRBV11-2	TRBJ1-2	TGTGCCAGCAGCTTAGAACCTAACTATGGCTACACCTTC	CASSLEPNYGYTF
TRBD1	NA	TRBV7-9	TRBJ1-1	TGTGCCAGCAGCTTAACCGGGACAGGGAACACTGAAGCTTTCTTT	CASSLTGTGNTEAFF
NA	NA	TRBV5-1	TRBJ1-1	TGCGCCAGCAGCCACCAACAGGGTGAGACTGAAGCTTTCTTT	CASSHQQGETEAFF
NA	once	TRBV27	TRBJ2-6	TGTGCCAGCAGGCCAGCTGGGGCCAACGTCCTGACTTTC	CASRPAGANVLTF
TRBD1	NA	TRBV7-2	TRBJ1-2	TGTGCCAGCAGCTTAGCTGAGGGACAGGCTAACTATGGCTACACCTTC	CASSLAEGQANYGYTF
NA	NA	TRBV10-2	TRBJ1-1	TGCGCCAGCAGCCGACAGATGATGAACACTGAAGCTTTCTTT	CASSRQMMNTEAFF
TRBD1	NA	TRBV18	TRBJ1-1	TGTGCCAGCTCACAGGGGGCGGACACTGAAGCTTTCTTT	CASSQGADTEAFF
TRBD1	NA	TRBV18	TRBJ2-5	TGTGCCAGCTCACTGAAAGGACAGGGGCGAAAGGAGACCCAGTACTTC	CASSLKGQGRKETQYF
TRBD2	NA	TRBV28	TRBJ2-1	TGTGCCAGCGCCTCGGGTAGCGGGAGGAATGAGCAGTTCTTC	CASASGSGRNEQFF
NA	once	TRBV29-1	TRBJ2-7	TGCAGCGTCCAACCGGGCTCCTACGAGCAGTACTTC	CSVQPGSYEQYF
NA	NA	TRBV28	TRBJ1-4	TGTGCCAGCAGTTTACGGCTGGGGGCGGGTGAAAAACTGTTTTTT	CASSLRLGAGEKLFF
TRBD1	NA	TRBV5-1	TRBJ1-2	TGCGCCAGCAGCTGGGACAGGAGAAATAACTATGGCTACACCTTC	CASSWDRRNNYGYTF
NA	NA	TRBV11-2	TRBJ2-2	TGTGCCAGCAGTAGCGGTCGGACCGGGGAGCTGTTTTTT	CASSSGRTGELFF
NA	NA	TRBV5-5	TRBJ2-1	TGTGCCAGCAGTTGGGACTTCGGCTCCTACAATGAGCAGTTCTTC	CASSWDFGSYNEQFF
TRBD1	NA	TRBV6-4	TRBJ2-2	TGTGCCAGCAGGGAACAGGGGGCAGAGTCCGGGGAGCTGTTTTTT	CASREQGAESGELFF